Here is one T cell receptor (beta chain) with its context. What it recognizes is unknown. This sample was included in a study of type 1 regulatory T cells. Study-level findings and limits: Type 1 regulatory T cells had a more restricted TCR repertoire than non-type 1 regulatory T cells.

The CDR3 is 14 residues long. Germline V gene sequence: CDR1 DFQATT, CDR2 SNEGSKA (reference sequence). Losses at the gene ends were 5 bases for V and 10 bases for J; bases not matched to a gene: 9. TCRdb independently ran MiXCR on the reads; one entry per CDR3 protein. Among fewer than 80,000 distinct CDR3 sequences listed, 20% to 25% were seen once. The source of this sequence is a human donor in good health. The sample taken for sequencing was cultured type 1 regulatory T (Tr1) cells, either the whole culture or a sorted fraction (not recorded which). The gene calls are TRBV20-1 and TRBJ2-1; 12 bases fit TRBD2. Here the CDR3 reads CSASTSGRFREQFF. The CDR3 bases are TGCAGTGCTTCAACTAGCGGGAGGTTTAGGGAGCAGTTCTTC.